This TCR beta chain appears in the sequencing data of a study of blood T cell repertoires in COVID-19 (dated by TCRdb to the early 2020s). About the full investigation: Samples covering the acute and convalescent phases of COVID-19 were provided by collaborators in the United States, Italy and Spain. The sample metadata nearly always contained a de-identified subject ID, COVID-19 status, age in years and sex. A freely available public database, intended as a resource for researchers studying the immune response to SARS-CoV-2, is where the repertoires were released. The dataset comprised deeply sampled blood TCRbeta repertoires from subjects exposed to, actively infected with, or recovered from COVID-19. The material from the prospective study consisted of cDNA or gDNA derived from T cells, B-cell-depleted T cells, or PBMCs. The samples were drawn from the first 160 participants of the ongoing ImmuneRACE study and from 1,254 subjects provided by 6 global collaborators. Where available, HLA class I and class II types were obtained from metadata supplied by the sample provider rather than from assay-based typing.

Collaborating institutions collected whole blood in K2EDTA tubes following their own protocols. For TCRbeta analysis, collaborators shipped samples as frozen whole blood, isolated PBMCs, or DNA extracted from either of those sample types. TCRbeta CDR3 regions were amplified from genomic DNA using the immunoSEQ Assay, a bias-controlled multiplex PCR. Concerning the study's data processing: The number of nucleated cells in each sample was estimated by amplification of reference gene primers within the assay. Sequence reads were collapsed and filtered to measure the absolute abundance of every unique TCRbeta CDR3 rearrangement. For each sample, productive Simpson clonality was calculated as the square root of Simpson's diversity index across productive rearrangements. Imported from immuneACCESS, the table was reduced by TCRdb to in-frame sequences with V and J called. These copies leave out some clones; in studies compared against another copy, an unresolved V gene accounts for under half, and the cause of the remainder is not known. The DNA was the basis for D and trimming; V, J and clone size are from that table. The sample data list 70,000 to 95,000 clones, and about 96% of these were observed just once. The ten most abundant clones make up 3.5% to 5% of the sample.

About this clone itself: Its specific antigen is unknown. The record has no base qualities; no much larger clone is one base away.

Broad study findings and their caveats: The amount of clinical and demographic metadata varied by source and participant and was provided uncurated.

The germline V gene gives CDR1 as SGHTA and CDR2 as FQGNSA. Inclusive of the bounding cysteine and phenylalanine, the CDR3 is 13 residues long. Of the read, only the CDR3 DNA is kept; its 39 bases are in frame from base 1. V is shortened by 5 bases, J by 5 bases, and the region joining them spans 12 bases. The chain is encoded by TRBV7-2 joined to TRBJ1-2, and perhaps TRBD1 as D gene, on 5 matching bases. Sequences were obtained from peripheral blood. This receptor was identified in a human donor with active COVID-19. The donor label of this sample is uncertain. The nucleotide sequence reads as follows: TGTGCCAGCAGCATGGCGGGGGGGTATGGCTACACCTTC. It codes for CASSMAGGYGYTF.